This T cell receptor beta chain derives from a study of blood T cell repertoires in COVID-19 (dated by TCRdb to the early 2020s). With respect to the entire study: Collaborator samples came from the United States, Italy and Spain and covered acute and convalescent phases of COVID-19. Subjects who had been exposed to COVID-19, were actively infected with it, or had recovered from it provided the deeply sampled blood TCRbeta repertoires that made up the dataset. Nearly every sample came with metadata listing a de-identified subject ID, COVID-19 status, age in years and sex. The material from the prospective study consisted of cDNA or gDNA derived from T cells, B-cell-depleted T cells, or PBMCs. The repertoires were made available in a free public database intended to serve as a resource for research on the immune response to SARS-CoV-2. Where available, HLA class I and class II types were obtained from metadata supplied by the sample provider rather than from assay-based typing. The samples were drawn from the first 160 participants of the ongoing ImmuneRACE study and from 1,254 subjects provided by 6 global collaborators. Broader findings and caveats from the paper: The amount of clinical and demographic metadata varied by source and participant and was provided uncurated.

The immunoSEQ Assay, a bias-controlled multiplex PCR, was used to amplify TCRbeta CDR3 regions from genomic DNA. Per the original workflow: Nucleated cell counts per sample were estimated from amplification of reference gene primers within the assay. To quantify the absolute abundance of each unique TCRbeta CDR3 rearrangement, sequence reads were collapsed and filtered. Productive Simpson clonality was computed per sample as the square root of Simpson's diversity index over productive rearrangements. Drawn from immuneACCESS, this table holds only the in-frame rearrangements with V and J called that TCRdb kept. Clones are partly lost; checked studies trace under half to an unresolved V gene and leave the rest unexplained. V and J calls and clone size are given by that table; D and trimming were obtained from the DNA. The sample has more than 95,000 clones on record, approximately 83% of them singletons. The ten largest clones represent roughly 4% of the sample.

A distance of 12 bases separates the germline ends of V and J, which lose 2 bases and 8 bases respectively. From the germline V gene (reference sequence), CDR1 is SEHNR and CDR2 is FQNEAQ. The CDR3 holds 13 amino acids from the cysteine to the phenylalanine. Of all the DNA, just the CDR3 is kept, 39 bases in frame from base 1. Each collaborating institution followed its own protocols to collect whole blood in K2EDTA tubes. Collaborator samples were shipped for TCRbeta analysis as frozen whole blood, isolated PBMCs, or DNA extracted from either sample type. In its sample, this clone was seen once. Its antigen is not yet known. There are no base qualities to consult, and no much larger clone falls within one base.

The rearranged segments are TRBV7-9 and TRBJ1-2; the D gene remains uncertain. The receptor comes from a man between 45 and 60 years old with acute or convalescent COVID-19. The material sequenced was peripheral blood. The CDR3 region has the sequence CASSLPNGRGYTF. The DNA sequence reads TGTGCCAGCAGCTTACCTAACGGGAGAGGCTACACCTTC.